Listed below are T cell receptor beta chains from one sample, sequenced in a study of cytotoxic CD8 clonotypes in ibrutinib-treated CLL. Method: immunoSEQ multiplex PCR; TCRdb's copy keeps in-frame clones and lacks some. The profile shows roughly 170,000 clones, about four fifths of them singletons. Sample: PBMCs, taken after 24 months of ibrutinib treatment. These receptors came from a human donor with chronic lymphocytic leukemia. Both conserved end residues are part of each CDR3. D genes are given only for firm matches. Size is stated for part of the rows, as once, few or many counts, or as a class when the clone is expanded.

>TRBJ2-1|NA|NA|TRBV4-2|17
CASSNLGAGDTHNEQFF
TGTGCCAGCAGCAATCTTGGAGCAGGGGACACACACAATGAGCAGTTCTTC
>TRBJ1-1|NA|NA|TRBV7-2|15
CASSFLLRGRTEAFF
TGTGCCAGCAGCTTCCTTCTAAGGGGCAGGACTGAAGCTTTCTTT
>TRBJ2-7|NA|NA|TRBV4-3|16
CASSQDSSLLRGEQYF
TGCGCCAGCAGCCAAGATTCATCTCTGCTGAGGGGTGAGCAGTACTTC
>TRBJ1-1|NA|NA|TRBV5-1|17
CASSLVVRSGSYAEAFF
TGCGCCAGCAGCTTGGTTGTGAGGTCAGGCTCTTACGCTGAAGCTTTCTTT
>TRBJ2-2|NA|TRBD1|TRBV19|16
CASQGGTGVRIGELFF
TGTGCCAGCCAAGGTGGGACAGGGGTACGAATCGGGGAGCTGTTTTTT
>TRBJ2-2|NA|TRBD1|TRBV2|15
CASSTKQGIPGELFF
TGTGCCAGCAGTACAAAACAGGGGATCCCCGGGGAGCTGTTTTTT
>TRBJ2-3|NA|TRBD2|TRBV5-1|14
CASSTSGGTDTQYF
TGCGCCAGCAGCACAAGCGGGGGCACAGATACGCAGTATTTT
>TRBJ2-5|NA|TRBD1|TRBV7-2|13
CASSRDRQETQYF
TGTGCCAGCAGCAGGGACAGGCAAGAGACCCAGTACTTC
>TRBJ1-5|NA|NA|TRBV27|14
CASSLSGVGQPQHF
TGTGCCAGCAGTCTATCAGGGGTCGGTCAGCCCCAGCATTTT
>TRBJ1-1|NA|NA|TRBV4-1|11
CASSQGGKTFF
TGCGCCAGCAGCCAAGGGGGTAAAACTTTCTTT
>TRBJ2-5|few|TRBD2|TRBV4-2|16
CASSQDRSSGQETQYF
TGTGCCAGCAGCCAAGATCGGTCTAGCGGGCAAGAGACCCAGTACTTC
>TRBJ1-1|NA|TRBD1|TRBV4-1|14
CASSQRQGAAEAFF
TGCGCCAGCAGCCAACGGCAGGGGGCCGCTGAAGCTTTCTTT
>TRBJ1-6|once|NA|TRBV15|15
CATPRRTIELSPLHF
TGTGCCACCCCTCGAAGAACAATTGAACTTTCACCCCTCCACTTT
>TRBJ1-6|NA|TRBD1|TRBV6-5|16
CASSYSRDRVNSPLHF
TGTGCCAGCAGTTACTCGAGGGACAGGGTCAATTCACCCCTCCACTTT
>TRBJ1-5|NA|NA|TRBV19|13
CASSITGNQPQHF
TGTGCCAGTAGTATTACTGGCAATCAGCCCCAGCATTTT
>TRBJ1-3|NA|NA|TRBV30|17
CAWTPGAVPNSGNTIYF
TGTGCCTGGACTCCGGGGGCCGTACCCAACTCTGGAAACACCATATATTTT
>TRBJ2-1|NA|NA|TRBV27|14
CASSRNSGDNEQFF
TGTGCCAGCAGTCGAAATTCAGGGGACAATGAGCAGTTCTTC
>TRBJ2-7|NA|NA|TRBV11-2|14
CASSLARTSYEQYF
TGTGCCAGCAGCTTAGCTAGGACATCATACGAGCAGTACTTC
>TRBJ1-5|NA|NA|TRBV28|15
CASTLYGGGNQPQHF
TGTGCCAGCACCCTGTATGGCGGGGGCAATCAGCCCCAGCATTTT
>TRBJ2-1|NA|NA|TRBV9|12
CASRGDYNEQFF
TGTGCCAGCAGGGGGGATTACAATGAGCAGTTCTTC
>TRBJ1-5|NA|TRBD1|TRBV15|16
CATSRAAGQGALPQHF
TGTGCCACCAGCAGAGCCGCTGGACAGGGTGCTTTGCCCCAGCATTTT
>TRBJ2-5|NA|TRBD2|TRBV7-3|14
CASSFGGRTETQYF
TGTGCCAGCAGCTTTGGCGGGAGGACGGAGACCCAGTACTTC
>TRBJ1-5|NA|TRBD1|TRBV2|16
CASSGDRGLINQPQHF
TGTGCCAGCAGTGGGGACAGGGGTTTGATCAATCAGCCCCAGCATTTT